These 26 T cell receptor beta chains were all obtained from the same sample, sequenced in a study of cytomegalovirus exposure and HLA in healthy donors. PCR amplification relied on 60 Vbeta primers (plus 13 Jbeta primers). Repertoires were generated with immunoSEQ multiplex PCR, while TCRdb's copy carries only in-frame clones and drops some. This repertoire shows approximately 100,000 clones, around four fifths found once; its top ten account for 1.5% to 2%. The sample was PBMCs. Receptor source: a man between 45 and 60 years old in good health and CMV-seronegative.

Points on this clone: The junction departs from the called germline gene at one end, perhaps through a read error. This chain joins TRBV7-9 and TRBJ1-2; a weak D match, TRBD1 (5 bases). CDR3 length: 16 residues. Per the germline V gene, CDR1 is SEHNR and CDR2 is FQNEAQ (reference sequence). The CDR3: CSSSPTRGREVYGYTF. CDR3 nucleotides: TGTTCCAGCAGCCCCACAAGGGGCAGGGAAGTCTATGGCTACACCTTC.

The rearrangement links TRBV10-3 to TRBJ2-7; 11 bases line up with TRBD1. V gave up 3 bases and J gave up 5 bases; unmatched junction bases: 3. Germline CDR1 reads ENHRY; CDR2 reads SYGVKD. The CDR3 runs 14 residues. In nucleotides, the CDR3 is TGTGCCATCAGTGAAATGGGACAGGGGGACGAGCAGTACTTC. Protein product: CAISEMGQGDEQYF.

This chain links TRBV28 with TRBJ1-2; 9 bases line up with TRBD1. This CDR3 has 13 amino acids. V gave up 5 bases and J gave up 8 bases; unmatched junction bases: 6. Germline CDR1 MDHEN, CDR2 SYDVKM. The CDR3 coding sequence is TGTGCCAGCAGTCTTGGGACAGGGCGCGGCTACACCTTC. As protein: CASSLGTGRGYTF.

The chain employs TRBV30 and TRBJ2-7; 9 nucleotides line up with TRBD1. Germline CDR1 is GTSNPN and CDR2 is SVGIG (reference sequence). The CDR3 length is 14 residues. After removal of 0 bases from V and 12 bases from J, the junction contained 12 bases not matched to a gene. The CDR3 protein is CAWSVRQGGSPGYF. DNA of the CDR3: TGTGCCTGGAGTGTACGACAGGGGGGCTCTCCTGGGTACTTC.

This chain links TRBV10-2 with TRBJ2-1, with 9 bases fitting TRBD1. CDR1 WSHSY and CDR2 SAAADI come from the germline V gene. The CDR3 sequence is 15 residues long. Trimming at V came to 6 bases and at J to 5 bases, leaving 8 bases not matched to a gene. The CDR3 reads CASRPPGTGNNEQFF. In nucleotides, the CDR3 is TGCGCCAGCAGACCTCCCGGGACAGGGAACAATGAGCAGTTCTTC.

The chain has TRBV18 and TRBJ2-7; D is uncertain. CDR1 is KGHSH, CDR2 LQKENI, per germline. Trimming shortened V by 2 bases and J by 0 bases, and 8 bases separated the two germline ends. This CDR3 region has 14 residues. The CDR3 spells CASSPGWDSYEQYV. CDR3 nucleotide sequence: TGTGCCAGCTCACCAGGCTGGGACTCCTACGAGCAGTACGTC.

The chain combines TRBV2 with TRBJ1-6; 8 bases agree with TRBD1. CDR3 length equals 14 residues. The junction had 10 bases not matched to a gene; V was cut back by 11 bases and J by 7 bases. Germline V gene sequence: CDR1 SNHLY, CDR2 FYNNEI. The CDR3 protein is CACCPDRANSPLHF. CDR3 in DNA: TGTGCCTGCTGTCCGGACAGGGCGAATTCACCCCTCCACTTT.

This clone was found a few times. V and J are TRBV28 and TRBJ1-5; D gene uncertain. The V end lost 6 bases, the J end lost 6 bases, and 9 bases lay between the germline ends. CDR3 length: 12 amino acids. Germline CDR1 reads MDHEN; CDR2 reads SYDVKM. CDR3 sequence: CASRLSTQPQHF. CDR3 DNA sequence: TGTGCCAGCAGACTCTCCACTCAGCCCCAGCATTTT.

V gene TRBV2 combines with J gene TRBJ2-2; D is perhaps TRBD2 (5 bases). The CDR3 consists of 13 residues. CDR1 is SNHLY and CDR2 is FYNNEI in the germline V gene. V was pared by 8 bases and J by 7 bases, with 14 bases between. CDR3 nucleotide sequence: TGTGCCAGCGGATCGGAGGTGATCGGGGAGCTGTTTTTT. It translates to CASGSEVIGELFF.

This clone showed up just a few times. The CDR3 DNA reads as TGCGCCAGCAGCCCGGGACTAGCGGGGGGCGGGCAAGAGACCCAGTACTTC. It translates to CASSPGLAGGGQETQYF. V gene TRBV4-1 combines with J gene TRBJ2-5; 15 positions agree with TRBD2. CDR1 and CDR2 from the germline V gene are MGHRA and YSYEKL. This CDR3 contains 17 residues. With V trimmed by 4 bases and J by 2 bases, 5 bases remained unmatched.

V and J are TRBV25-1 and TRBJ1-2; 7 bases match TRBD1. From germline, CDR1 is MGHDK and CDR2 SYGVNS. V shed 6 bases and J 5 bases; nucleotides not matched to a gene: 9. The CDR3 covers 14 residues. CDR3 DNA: TGTGCCAGCAGCTACACGACAGGGCATTATGGCTACACCTTC. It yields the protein CASSYTTGHYGYTF.

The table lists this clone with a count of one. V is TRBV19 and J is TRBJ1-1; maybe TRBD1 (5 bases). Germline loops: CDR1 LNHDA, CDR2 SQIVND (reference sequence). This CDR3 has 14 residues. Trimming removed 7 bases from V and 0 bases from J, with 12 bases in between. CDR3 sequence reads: CASIRSGMNTEAFF. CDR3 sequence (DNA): TGTGCCAGTATTCGGTCAGGGATGAACACTGAAGCTTTCTTT. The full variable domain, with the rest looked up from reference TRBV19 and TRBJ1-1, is DGGITQSPKYLFRKEGQNVTLSCEQNLNHDAMYWYRQDPGQGLRLIYYSQIVNDFQKGDIAEGYSVSREKKESFPLTVTSAQKNPTAFYLCASIRSGMNTEAFFGQGTRLTVV.

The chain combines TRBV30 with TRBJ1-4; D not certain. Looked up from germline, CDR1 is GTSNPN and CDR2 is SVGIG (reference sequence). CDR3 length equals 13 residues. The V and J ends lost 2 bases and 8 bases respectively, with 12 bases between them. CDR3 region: CAWSIMAVEKLFF. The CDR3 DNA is TGTGCCTGGAGTATTATGGCAGTGGAAAAACTGTTTTTT.

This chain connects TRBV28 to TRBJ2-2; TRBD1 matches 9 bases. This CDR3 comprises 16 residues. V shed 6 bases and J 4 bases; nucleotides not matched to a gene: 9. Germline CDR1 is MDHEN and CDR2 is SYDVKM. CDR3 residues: CASSRRDRVSTGELFF. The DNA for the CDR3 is TGTGCCAGCAGCCGTAGGGACAGGGTTTCCACCGGGGAGCTGTTTTTT. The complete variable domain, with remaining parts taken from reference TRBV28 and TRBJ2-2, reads DVKVTQSSRYLVKRTGEKVFLECVQDMDHENMFWYRQDPGLGLRLIYFSYDVKMKEKGDIPEGYSVSREKKERFSLILESASTNQTSMYLCASSRRDRVSTGELFFGEGSRLTVL.

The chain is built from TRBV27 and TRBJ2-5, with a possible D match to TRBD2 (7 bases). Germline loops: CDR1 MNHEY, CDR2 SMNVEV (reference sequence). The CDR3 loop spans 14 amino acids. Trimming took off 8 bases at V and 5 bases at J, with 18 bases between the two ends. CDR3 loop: CASSEGGPGETQYF. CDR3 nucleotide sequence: TGTGCCAGCTCAGAGGGGGGGCCAGGGGAGACCCAGTACTTC.

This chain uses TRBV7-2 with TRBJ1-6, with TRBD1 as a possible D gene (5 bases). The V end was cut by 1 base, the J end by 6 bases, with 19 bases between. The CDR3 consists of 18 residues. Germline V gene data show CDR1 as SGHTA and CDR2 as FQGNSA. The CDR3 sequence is CASSLGGVTLTLNSPLHF. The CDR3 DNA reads TGTGCCAGCAGCTTAGGGGGGGTGACCTTGACTCTTAATTCACCCCTCCACTTT.

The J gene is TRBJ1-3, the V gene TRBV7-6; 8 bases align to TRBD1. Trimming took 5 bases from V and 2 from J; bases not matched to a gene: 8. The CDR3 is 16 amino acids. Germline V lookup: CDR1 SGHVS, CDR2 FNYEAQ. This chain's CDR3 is CASSPFSGQAGNTIYF. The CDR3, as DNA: TGTGCCAGCAGCCCATTCTCGGGACAGGCTGGAAACACCATATATTTT.

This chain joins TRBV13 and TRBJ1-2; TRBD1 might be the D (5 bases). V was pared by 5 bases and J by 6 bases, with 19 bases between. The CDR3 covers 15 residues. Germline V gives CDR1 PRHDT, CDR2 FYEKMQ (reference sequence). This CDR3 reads CASSLEGMGINGYTF. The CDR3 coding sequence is TGTGCCAGCAGCCTAGAGGGGATGGGTATAAATGGCTACACCTTC.

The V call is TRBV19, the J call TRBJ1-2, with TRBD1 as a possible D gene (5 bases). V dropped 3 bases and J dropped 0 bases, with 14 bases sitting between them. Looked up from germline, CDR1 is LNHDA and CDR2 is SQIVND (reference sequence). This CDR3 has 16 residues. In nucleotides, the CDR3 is TGTGCCAGTAGTATTGGAGACAGACTAGCTAACTATGGCTACACCTTC. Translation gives CASSIGDRLANYGYTF.

CDR3 DNA sequence: TGTGCCAGCAGTATAGGAGGGACTAGCGGGGTGATCACAGATACGCAGTATTTT. It encodes CASSIGGTSGVITDTQYF. The V call is TRBV7-8, the J call TRBJ2-3; 13 bases align to TRBD2. CDR1 is SGHVS, CDR2 FQNEAQ, per germline. The CDR3 loop spans 18 amino acids. The V and J ends lost 6 bases and 2 bases, in that order; junction bases with no gene match: 11.

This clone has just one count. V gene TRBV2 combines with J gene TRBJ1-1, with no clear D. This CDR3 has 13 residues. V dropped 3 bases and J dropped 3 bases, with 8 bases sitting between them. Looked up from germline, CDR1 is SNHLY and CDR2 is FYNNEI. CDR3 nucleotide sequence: TGTGCCAGCAGTGAGATACAGTACACTGAAGCTTTCTTT. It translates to CASSEIQYTEAFF.

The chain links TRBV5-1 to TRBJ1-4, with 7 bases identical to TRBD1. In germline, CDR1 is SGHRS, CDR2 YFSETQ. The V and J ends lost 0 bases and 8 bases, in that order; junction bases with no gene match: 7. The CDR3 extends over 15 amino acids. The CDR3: CASSLDRGLEEKLFF. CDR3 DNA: TGCGCCAGCAGCTTGGACAGGGGACTTGAAGAAAAACTGTTTTTT.

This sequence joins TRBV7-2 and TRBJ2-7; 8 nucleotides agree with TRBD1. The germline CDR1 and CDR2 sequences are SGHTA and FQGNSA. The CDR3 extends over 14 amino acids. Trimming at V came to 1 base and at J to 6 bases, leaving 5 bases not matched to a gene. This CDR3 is CASSLVGQGGEQYF. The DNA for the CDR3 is TGTGCCAGCAGCTTAGTTGGACAGGGAGGCGAGCAGTACTTC.

The chain's CDR3 is CASSLSPMGAGDSAEAFF. The DNA for the CDR3 is TGCGCCAGCAGCCTCTCTCCCATGGGGGCAGGGGATTCCGCTGAAGCTTTCTTT. This chain links TRBV4-3 with TRBJ1-1, with D possibly TRBD1 on 6 matching bases. V was trimmed by 4 bases and J by 6 bases, leaving 27 bases between them. This CDR3 is built from 18 residues. Germline values: CDR1 LGHNA, CDR2 YSLEER.

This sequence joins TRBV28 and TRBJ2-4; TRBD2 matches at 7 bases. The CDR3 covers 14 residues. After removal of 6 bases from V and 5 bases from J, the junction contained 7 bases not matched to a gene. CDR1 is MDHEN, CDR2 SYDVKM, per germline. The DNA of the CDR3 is TGTGCCAGCAGCCCCGGGGGAGGGGAAAACATTCAGTACTTC. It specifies CASSPGGGENIQYF.

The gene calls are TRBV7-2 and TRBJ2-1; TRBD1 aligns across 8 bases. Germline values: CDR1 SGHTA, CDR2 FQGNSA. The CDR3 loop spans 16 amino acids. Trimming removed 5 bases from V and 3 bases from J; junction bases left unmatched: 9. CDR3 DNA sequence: TGTGCCAGCAGCCTCTGGGGCAGGGGGCACTACAATGAGCAGTTCTTC. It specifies CASSLWGRGHYNEQFF.